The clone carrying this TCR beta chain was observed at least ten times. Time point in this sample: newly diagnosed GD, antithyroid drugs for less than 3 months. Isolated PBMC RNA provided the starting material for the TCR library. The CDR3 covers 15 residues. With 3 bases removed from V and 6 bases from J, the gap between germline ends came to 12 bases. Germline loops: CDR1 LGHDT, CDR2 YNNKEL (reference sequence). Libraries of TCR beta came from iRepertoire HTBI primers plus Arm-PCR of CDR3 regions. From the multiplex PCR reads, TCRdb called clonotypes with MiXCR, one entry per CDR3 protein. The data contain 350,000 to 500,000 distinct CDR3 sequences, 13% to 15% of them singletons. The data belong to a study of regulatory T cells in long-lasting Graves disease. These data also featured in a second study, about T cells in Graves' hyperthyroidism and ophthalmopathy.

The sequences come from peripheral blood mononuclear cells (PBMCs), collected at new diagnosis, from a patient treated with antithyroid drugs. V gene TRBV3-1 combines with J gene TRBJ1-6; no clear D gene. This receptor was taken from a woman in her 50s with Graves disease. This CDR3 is CASSHDTTANSPLHF. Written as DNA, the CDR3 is TGTGCCAGCAGCCATGATACCACGGCTAATTCACCCCTCCACTTT.